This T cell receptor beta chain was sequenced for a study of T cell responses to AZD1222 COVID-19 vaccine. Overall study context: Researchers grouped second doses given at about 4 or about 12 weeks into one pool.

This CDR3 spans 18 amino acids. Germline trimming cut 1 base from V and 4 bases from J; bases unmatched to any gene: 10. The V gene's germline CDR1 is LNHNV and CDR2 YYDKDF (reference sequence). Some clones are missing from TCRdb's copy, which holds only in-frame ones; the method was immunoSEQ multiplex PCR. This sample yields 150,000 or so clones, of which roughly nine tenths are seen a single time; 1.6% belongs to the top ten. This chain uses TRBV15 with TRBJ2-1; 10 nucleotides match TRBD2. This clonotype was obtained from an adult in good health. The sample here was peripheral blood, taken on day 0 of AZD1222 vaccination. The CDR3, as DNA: TGTGCCACCAGCAGAGCCTTCAGCGGGAGGGGGCTTTACAATGAGCAGTTCTTC. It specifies CATSRAFSGRGLYNEQFF.